Listed below are T cell receptor beta chains from one sample, sequenced in a study of cytomegalovirus exposure and HLA in healthy donors. TCRdb's table, derived via immunoSEQ multiplex PCR, lists solely in-frame clones and lacks some. Here the sample spans 150,000 to 200,000 clones, around 68% being singletons. The sequenced sample consisted of PBMCs. These receptors were taken from a man aged 40-50 years in good health and CMV-seronegative. Each CDR3 is given with its conserved first and last residue. D genes are given only for firm matches. Clone size is not always given. Where it is, it says once, few, many or a class for expanded clones.

CDR3aa,CDR3nt,j_gene,abundance,v_gene,d_gene
CAWSVQGGGQPQHF,TGTGCCTGGAGTGTACAGGGGGGGGGTCAGCCCCAGCATTTT,TRBJ1-5,NA,TRBV30,TRBD1
CASSSGQGIGPQHF,TGTGCCAGCAGCTCGGGACAGGGTATAGGGCCCCAGCATTTT,TRBJ1-5,NA,TRBV7-9,TRBD1
CASSKGHSHYGYTF,TGTGCCAGCAGCAAAGGCCACAGCCACTATGGCTACACCTTC,TRBJ1-2,few,TRBV21-1,NA
CASSSTGTGGYEQYF,TGCGCCAGCAGCTCCACCGGGACAGGGGGCTACGAGCAGTACTTC,TRBJ2-7,NA,TRBV5-1,TRBD1
CASSLAGGSTGELFF,TGTGCCAGCAGCCTAGCGGGAGGGAGCACCGGGGAGCTGTTTTTT,TRBJ2-2,NA,TRBV2,TRBD2
CAWSEGAAGQETQYF,TGTGCCTGGAGTGAGGGGGCGGCCGGCCAAGAGACCCAGTACTTC,TRBJ2-5,NA,TRBV30,TRBD1
CATSRDSLRYEQYF,TGTGCCACCAGCAGAGACTCTTTGAGGTACGAGCAGTACTTC,TRBJ2-7,NA,TRBV15,NA
CASSVSGKTYEQYF,TGTGCCAGCAGTGTTAGCGGGAAAACCTACGAGCAGTACTTC,TRBJ2-7,NA,TRBV6-1,TRBD2
CSSSLDRGAVTEAFF,TGTTCCAGCAGCTTAGATCGGGGGGCAGTCACTGAAGCTTTCTTT,TRBJ1-1,NA,TRBV7-9,NA
CASSLYGSSYNSPLHF,TGTGCCAGCAGTTTATACGGGAGCTCCTATAATTCACCCCTCCACTTT,TRBJ1-6,NA,TRBV28,NA
CASSQGDWGYGYTF,TGTGCCAGCAGCCAGGGCGACTGGGGCTATGGCTACACCTTC,TRBJ1-2,NA,TRBV7-9,NA
CASSYIAGDSYEQYF,TGTGCCAGCAGCTATATAGCGGGGGACTCCTACGAGCAGTACTTC,TRBJ2-7,few,TRBV7-2,TRBD2
CASSFSQGYNEQFF,TGCGCCAGCAGCTTCAGCCAGGGCTACAATGAGCAGTTCTTC,TRBJ2-1,few,TRBV5-1,NA
CASSDRGLNEKLFF,TGTGCCAGCAGTGACAGGGGACTTAATGAAAAACTGTTTTTT,TRBJ1-4,NA,TRBV27,TRBD1
CASSPPRGEQFF,TGTGCCAGCAGCCCGCCGAGAGGTGAGCAGTTCTTC,TRBJ2-1,NA,TRBV5-6,NA
CASSLNPGQGANEQYF,TGTGCCAGCAGCTTAAACCCGGGACAGGGGGCCAACGAGCAGTACTTC,TRBJ2-7,NA,TRBV7-8,TRBD1
CASSLEYRGIKGNTDTQYF,TGTGCCAGCAGCTTAGAATACAGGGGGATCAAGGGGAACACAGATACGCAGTATTTT,TRBJ2-3,once,TRBV7-2,TRBD1
CASSLKGGHQPQHF,TGTGCCAGCAGCTTGAAAGGGGGCCATCAGCCCCAGCATTTT,TRBJ1-5,NA,TRBV5-6,TRBD1
CASSLAGGLTYNSPLHF,TGTGCCAGCAGCTTAGCGGGGGGACTTACCTATAATTCACCCCTCCACTTT,TRBJ1-6,NA,TRBV7-2,NA
CASSLGRGVGYYEQYF,TGCGCCAGCAGCTTGGGCAGGGGGGTGGGATACTACGAGCAGTACTTC,TRBJ2-7,few,TRBV5-1,NA
CASSQAPGLALGSPKNIQYF,TGTGCCAGCAGCCAAGCCCCGGGACTAGCGTTGGGTAGTCCCAAAAACATTCAGTACTTC,TRBJ2-4,NA,TRBV14,TRBD2
CASSPGTTNTGELFF,TGTGCCAGCAGCCCGGGGACTACGAACACCGGGGAGCTGTTTTTT,TRBJ2-2,NA,TRBV5-4,TRBD2
CASSQGTGGRATEAFF,TGCGCCAGCAGCCAAGGGACAGGGGGACGGGCCACTGAAGCTTTCTTT,TRBJ1-1,NA,TRBV4-1,TRBD1
CAISESGGNQPQHF,TGTGCCATCAGTGAGTCGGGAGGCAATCAGCCCCAGCATTTT,TRBJ1-5,NA,TRBV10-3,NA
CASSLTSGGRLYNEQFF,TGTGCCAGCAGCTTAACTAGCGGGGGACGACTTTACAATGAGCAGTTCTTC,TRBJ2-1,NA,TRBV7-2,TRBD2
CASSSISGYNEQFF,TGTGCCAGCAGCTCCATTAGCGGGTACAATGAGCAGTTCTTC,TRBJ2-1,NA,TRBV11-2,TRBD2
CASSMGASGINEQFF,TGTGCCAGTAGTATGGGGGCTAGCGGGATTAATGAGCAGTTCTTC,TRBJ2-1,NA,TRBV19,TRBD2
CASSIERGDQPQHF,TGTGCCAGTAGTATAGAGAGAGGTGATCAGCCCCAGCATTTT,TRBJ1-5,NA,TRBV19,NA
CASSEDRGLNNEQFF,TGTGCCAGCAGTGAAGACAGGGGGCTAAACAATGAGCAGTTCTTC,TRBJ2-1,few,TRBV2,TRBD1
CSVATGEDTQYF,TGCAGCGTTGCTACAGGGGAAGATACGCAGTATTTT,TRBJ2-3,NA,TRBV29-1,TRBD1
CASSSWSLTGTTYEQYF,TGTGCCAGCAGTTCTTGGTCACTGACAGGGACAACCTACGAGCAGTACTTC,TRBJ2-7,few,TRBV27,TRBD1
CATSRAVSGGMDQETQYF,TGTGCCACCAGCAGAGCGGTTTCCGGGGGGATGGACCAAGAGACCCAGTACTTC,TRBJ2-5,NA,TRBV15,TRBD2
CASSRTGDRGYTF,TGTGCCAGCAGCAGGACAGGGGATAGAGGCTACACCTTC,TRBJ1-2,NA,TRBV6-4,TRBD1
CASSLAAGGIGELFF,TGTGCCAGCAGTTTAGCGGCAGGGGGAATCGGGGAGCTGTTTTTT,TRBJ2-2,few,TRBV6-4,NA
CSGGYSSAEQYF,TGCAGCGGCGGCTATTCGAGCGCCGAGCAGTACTTC,TRBJ2-7,NA,TRBV29-1,NA
CASSTRAYNEQFF,TGTGCCAGTAGTACACGGGCCTACAATGAGCAGTTCTTC,TRBJ2-1,NA,TRBV19,NA
CSVEEAPKQPQHF,TGCAGCGTTGAAGAGGCACCCAAACAGCCCCAGCATTTT,TRBJ1-5,NA,TRBV29-1,NA
CASSARGQNKNIQYF,TGTGCCAGCAGCGCACGGGGACAGAATAAAAACATTCAGTACTTC,TRBJ2-4,once,TRBV7-2,TRBD1
CASSQAWGVADTQYF,TGTGCCAGCTCACAGGCCTGGGGGGTCGCAGATACGCAGTATTTT,TRBJ2-3,NA,TRBV18,NA
CASSDMGLYNSPLHF,TGTGCCAGCAGCGACATGGGACTCTATAATTCACCCCTCCACTTT,TRBJ1-6,once,TRBV7-8,NA
CASSLGSLDTQYF,TGTGCCAGCAGCTTAGGGAGTTTAGATACGCAGTATTTT,TRBJ2-3,NA,TRBV7-2,NA
CASSLGQGGGEKLFF,TGTGCCAGCAGCCTAGGACAGGGAGGTGGAGAAAAACTGTTTTTT,TRBJ1-4,NA,TRBV5-8,TRBD1